The present T cell receptor (beta chain) was sequenced within a study of blood T cell repertoires in COVID-19. The overall study: The United States, Italy and Spain were the sources of the acute and convalescent COVID-19 samples.

Recruitment covered under 25 US areas and drew participants whose ages spanned roughly 18 to 95 years. Researchers sorted participants into cohorts using their self-reported clinical history. The length of the CDR3 is 13 residues. Germline V gives CDR1 SGHRS, CDR2 YFSETQ. Trimming stripped 2 bases from V and 12 bases from J, with 14 bases between. The data were produced by immunoSEQ multiplex PCR, yet TCRdb's version contains in-frame clones alone and is incomplete. The sample records about 210,000 clones, 84% being singletons. V is TRBV5-1 and J is TRBJ1-4, with D unresolved. This sequence was found in a woman in her 30s who had been exposed to COVID-19. The sample comprised PBMCs or T cells enriched from blood (not recorded which). Here the CDR3 reads CASSLTLGGELFF. Here the CDR3 DNA reads TGCGCCAGCAGCTTAACGTTGGGAGGTGAACTGTTTTTT. The entire variable domain, with the rest obtained from reference TRBV5-1 and TRBJ1-4, is as follows: KAGVTQTPRYLIKTRGQQVTLSCSPISGHRSVSWYQQTPGQGLQFLFEYFSETQRNKGNFPGRFSGRQFSNSRSEMNVSTLELGDSALYLCASSLTLGGELFFGSGTQLSVL.